This note documents a single T cell receptor beta chain sequence. Its specificity is unknown. The record originates from a study of T cell responses to AZD1222 COVID-19 vaccine. V was trimmed by 1 base and J by 6 bases, leaving 9 bases between them. The CDR3 sequence is 13 residues long. In germline, CDR1 is SGHAT, CDR2 FQNNGV. Findings and caveats of the study: Only 5 or 6 people who got AZD1222 tested seropositive at baseline. Females outnumbered males among donors, who were mostly white British; clonal diversity was possibly underestimated.

The repertoire was sequenced with immunoSEQ multiplex PCR; TCRdb's copy has only in-frame clones and lacks some. The sample has 100,000 to 150,000 clones, approximately 90% seen once; the top ten hold 6.9%. Sequenced material: peripheral blood, taken on day 0 of AZD1222 vaccination. V usage is TRBV11-2 and J usage is TRBJ1-2; D unclear. The receptor comes from an adult in good health. In nucleotides, the CDR3 is TGTGCCAGCAGCTTAGCGGCTGGGAATGGCTACACCTTC. Translation gives CASSLAAGNGYTF.